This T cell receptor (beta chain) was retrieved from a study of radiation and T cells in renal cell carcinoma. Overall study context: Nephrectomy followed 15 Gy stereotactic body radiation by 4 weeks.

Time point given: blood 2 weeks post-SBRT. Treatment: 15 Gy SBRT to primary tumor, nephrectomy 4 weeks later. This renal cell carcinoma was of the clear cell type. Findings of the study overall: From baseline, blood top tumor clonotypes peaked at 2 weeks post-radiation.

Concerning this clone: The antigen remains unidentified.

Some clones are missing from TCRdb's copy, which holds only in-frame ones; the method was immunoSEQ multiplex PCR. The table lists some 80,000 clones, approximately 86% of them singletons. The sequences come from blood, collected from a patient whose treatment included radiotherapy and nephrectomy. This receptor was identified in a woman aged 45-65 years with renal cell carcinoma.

CDR3 sequence (DNA): TGTGCCAGCAGCGTAGGTGGTGCAACTAATGAAAAACTGTTTTTT. It codes for CASSVGGATNEKLFF. This sequence joins TRBV9 and TRBJ1-4, with D unresolved. Per germline, CDR1 SGDLS and CDR2 YYNGEE. The CDR3 has 15 amino acids. The V end lost 0 bases, the J end lost 0 bases, and 6 bases lay between the germline ends.